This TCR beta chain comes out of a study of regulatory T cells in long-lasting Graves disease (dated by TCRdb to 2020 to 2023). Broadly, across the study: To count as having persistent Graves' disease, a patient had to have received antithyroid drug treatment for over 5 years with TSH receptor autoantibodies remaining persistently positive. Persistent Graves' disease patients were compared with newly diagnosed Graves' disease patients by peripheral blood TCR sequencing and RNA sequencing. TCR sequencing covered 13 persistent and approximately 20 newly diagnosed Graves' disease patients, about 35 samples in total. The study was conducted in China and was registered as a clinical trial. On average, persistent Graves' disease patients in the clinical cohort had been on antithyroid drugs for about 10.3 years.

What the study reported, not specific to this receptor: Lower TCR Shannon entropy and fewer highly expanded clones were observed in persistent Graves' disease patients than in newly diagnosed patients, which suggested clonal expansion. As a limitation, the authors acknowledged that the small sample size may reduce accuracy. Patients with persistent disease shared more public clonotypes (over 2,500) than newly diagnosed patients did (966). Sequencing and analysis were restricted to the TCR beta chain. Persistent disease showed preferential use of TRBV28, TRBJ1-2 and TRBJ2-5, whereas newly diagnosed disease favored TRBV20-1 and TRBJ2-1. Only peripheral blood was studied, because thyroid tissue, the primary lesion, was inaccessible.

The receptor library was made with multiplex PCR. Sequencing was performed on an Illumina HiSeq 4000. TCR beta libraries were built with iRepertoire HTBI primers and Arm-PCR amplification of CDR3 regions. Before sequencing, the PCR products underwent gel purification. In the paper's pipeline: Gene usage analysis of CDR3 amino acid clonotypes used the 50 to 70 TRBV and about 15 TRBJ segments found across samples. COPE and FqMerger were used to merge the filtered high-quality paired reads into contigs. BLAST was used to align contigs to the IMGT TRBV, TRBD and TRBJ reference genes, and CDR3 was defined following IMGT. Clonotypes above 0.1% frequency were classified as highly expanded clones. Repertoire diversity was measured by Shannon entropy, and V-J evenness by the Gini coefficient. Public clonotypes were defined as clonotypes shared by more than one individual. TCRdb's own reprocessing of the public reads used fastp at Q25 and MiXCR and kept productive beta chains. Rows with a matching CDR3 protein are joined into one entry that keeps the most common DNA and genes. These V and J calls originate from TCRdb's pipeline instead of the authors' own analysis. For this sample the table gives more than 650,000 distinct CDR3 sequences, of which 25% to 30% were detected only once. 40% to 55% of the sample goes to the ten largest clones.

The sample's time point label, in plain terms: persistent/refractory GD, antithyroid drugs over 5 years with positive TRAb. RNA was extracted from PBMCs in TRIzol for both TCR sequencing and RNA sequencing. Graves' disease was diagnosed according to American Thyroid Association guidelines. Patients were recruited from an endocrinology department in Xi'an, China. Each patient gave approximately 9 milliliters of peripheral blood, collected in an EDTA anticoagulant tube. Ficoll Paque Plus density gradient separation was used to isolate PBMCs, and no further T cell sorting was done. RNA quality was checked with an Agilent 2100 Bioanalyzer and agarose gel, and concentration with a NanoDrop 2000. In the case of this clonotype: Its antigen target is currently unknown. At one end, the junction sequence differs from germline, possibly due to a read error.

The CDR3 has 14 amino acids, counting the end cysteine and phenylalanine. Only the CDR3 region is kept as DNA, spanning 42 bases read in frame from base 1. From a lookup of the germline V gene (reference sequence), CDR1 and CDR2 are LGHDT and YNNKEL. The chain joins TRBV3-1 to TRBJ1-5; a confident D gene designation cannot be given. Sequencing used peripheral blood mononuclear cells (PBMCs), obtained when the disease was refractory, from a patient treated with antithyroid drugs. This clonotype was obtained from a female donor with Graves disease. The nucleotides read TGTGCCAGCAGCCAAGAGACTAGCAATCGGCCCCAGCATTTT. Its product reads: CASSQETSNRPQHF.